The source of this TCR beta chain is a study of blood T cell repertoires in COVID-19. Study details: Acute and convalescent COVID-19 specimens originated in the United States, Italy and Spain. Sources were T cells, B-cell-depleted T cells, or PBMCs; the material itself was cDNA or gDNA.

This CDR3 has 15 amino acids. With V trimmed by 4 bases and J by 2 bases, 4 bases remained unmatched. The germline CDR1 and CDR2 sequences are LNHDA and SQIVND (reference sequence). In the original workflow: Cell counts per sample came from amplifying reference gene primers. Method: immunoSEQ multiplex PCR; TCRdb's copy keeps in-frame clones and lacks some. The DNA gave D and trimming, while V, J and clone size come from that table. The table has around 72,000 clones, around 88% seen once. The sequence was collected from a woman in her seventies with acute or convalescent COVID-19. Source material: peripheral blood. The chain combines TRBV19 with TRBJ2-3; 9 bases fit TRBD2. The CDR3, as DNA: TGTGCCAGTAGTACTAGCGGGGTTCCCACAGATACGCAGTATTTT. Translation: CASSTSGVPTDTQYF. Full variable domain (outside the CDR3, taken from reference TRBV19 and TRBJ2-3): DGGITQSPKYLFRKEGQNVTLSCEQNLNHDAMYWYRQDPGQGLRLIYYSQIVNDFQKGDIAEGYSVSREKKESFPLTVTSAQKNPTAFYLCASSTSGVPTDTQYFGPGTRLTVL.